Only one count was recorded for the clone carrying this TCR beta chain. The sample originates from a study of blood T cell repertoires in COVID-19. Across the study: Samples of COVID-19 (acute and convalescent) were obtained from the United States, Italy and Spain. Sources were T cells, B-cell-depleted T cells, or PBMCs; the material itself was cDNA or gDNA.

As processed by the authors: Estimates of nucleated cell counts were drawn from the amplification of reference gene primers. Repertoires were generated with immunoSEQ multiplex PCR, while TCRdb's copy carries only in-frame clones and drops some. D and trimming come from the DNA, and the V and J calls and clone size come from that table. The data contain some 150,000 clones, about 79% of them seen just once; the ten biggest clones take up roughly 7.9%. Trimming at V came to 6 bases and at J to 0 bases, leaving 5 bases not matched to a gene. CDR3 length: 14 amino acids. Germline V CDR1 and CDR2: SQVTM, ANQGSEA.

The source material was peripheral blood. The source of this sequence is a woman aged 50 to 60 in a cohort sampled during active or convalescent COVID-19. The chain uses TRBV29-1 and TRBJ1-2; TRBD1 matches at 9 bases. CDR3 region: CSVKGQGANYGYTF. CDR3 nucleotides: TGCAGCGTAAAGGGACAGGGAGCTAACTATGGCTACACCTTC. Based on the CDR3 plus reference TRBV29-1 and TRBJ1-2, the full variable domain is SAVISQKPSRDICQRGTSLTIQCQVDSQVTMMFWYRQQPGQSLTLIATANQGSEATYESGFVIDKFPISRPNLTFSTLTVSNMSPEDSSIYLCSVKGQGANYGYTFGSGTRLTVV.